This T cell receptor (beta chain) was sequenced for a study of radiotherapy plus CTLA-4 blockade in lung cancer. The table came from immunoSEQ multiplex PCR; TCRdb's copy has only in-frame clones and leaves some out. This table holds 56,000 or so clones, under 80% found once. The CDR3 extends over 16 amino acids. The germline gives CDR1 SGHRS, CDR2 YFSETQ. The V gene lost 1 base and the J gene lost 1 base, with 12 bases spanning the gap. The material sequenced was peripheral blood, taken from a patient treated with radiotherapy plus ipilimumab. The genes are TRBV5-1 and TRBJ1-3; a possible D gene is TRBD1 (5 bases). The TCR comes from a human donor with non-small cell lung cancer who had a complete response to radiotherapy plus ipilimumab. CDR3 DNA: TGCGCCAGCAGCTTGCGATCGGGGGGATCTGGAAACACCATATATTTT. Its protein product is CASSLRSGGSGNTIYF.